The rows below give T cell receptor beta chains drawn from one sample of a study of cytomegalovirus exposure and HLA in healthy donors. TCRdb's table, derived via immunoSEQ multiplex PCR, lists solely in-frame clones and lacks some. Of approximately 160,000 clones in the sample, roughly 77% were seen once. What was sequenced was PBMCs. These receptors all stem from a male donor in good health and CMV-seronegative. CDR3s include the opening cysteine and the closing phenylalanine or tryptophan. A D gene is named only where the DNA matches it firmly. Not every row has a clone size; where given, it reads once, few, many or a size class.

j_gene: TRBJ1-1
abundance: .
d_gene: TRBD1
v_gene: TRBV11-2
len: 14
CDR3aa: CASSPRSDRARTFF
CDR3nt: TGTGCCAGCAGCCCGAGATCCGACAGGGCGAGAACTTTCTTT

j_gene: TRBJ2-7
abundance: .
d_gene: .
v_gene: TRBV7-8
len: 12
CDR3aa: CASSLQSYEQYF
CDR3nt: TGTGCCAGCAGCTTACAATCCTACGAGCAGTACTTC

j_gene: TRBJ2-3
abundance: .
d_gene: TRBD2
v_gene: TRBV6-6
len: 15
CDR3aa: CASSRLAGMADTQYF
CDR3nt: TGTGCCAGCAGCCGACTAGCGGGTATGGCAGATACGCAGTATTTT

j_gene: TRBJ1-3
abundance: .
d_gene: TRBD1
v_gene: TRBV2
len: 15
CDR3aa: CASSTQGASGNTIYF
CDR3nt: TGTGCCAGCAGTACCCAGGGGGCATCAGGAAACACCATATATTTT

j_gene: TRBJ1-1
abundance: .
d_gene: .
v_gene: TRBV7-9
len: 12
CDR3aa: CASRPEGTEAFF
CDR3nt: TGTGCCAGCAGACCAGAGGGGACAGAAGCTTTCTTT

j_gene: TRBJ2-2
abundance: .
d_gene: .
v_gene: TRBV11-2
len: 15
CDR3aa: CASSDIQGNTGELFF
CDR3nt: TGTGCCAGCAGCGATATACAGGGGAACACCGGGGAGCTGTTTTTT

j_gene: TRBJ1-1
abundance: few
d_gene: .
v_gene: TRBV6-1
len: 14
CDR3aa: CASSEALRGSEAFF
CDR3nt: TGTGCCAGCAGTGAAGCGCTAAGGGGGTCTGAAGCTTTCTTT

j_gene: TRBJ2-2
abundance: .
d_gene: .
v_gene: TRBV18
len: 14
CDR3aa: CASSTGEPPGELFF
CDR3nt: TGTGCCAGCTCCACGGGGGAGCCTCCCGGGGAGCTGTTTTTT

j_gene: TRBJ2-2
abundance: .
d_gene: .
v_gene: TRBV5-5
len: 17
CDR3aa: CASSGTGVNPLTGELFF
CDR3nt: TGTGCCAGCAGCGGAACGGGGGTAAATCCTCTCACCGGGGAGCTGTTTTTT

j_gene: TRBJ2-6
abundance: .
d_gene: TRBD2
v_gene: TRBV7-6
len: 16
CDR3aa: CASSTPREGGANVLTF
CDR3nt: TGTGCCAGCAGCACGCCCCGGGAGGGAGGGGCCAACGTCCTGACTTTC

j_gene: TRBJ2-5
abundance: .
d_gene: .
v_gene: TRBV6-5
len: 15
CDR3aa: CASSYIGHNQETQYF
CDR3nt: TGTGCCAGCAGTTACATAGGACACAACCAAGAGACCCAGTACTTC

j_gene: TRBJ2-5
abundance: once
d_gene: .
v_gene: TRBV18
len: 16
CDR3aa: CASSPPSRNRVETQYF
CDR3nt: TGTGCCAGCTCACCTCCCAGTCGGAACAGGGTGGAGACCCAGTACTTC

j_gene: TRBJ2-3
abundance: .
d_gene: TRBD1
v_gene: TRBV28
len: 16
CDR3aa: CASSAAGQGVPDTQYF
CDR3nt: TGTGCCAGCAGTGCCGCCGGACAGGGGGTTCCTGATACGCAGTATTTT

j_gene: TRBJ1-5
abundance: few
d_gene: TRBD1
v_gene: TRBV30
len: 15
CDR3aa: CAWSHQGVRGQPQHF
CDR3nt: TGTGCCTGGAGTCACCAGGGGGTCCGCGGACAGCCCCAGCATTTT

j_gene: TRBJ2-3
abundance: .
d_gene: TRBD2
v_gene: TRBV7-2
len: 16
CDR3aa: CASSLDLAGGPHTQYF
CDR3nt: TGTGCCAGCAGCTTAGACTTAGCGGGAGGGCCTCATACGCAGTATTTT

j_gene: TRBJ1-2
abundance: .
d_gene: .
v_gene: TRBV14
len: 15
CDR3aa: CASSRARTLNYGYTF
CDR3nt: TGTGCCAGCAGCCGTGCGAGGACACTGAACTATGGCTACACCTTC

j_gene: TRBJ1-1
abundance: .
d_gene: .
v_gene: TRBV20-1
len: 11
CDR3aa: CSALGRQVAFF
CDR3nt: TGCAGTGCCCTTGGGAGGCAGGTGGCTTTCTTT

j_gene: TRBJ2-6
abundance: .
d_gene: .
v_gene: TRBV6-5
len: 16
CDR3aa: CASSYSFLSGANVLTF
CDR3nt: TGTGCCAGCAGTTACTCGTTCCTCTCTGGGGCCAACGTCCTGACTTTC

j_gene: TRBJ1-1
abundance: once
d_gene: TRBD1
v_gene: TRBV7-9
len: 13
CDR3aa: CSSSSGGSTEAFF
CDR3nt: TGTTCCAGCAGCTCAGGGGGAAGCACTGAAGCTTTCTTT

j_gene: TRBJ2-5
abundance: few
d_gene: .
v_gene: TRBV15
len: 14
CDR3aa: CATSRDRGEETQYF
CDR3nt: TGTGCCACCAGCAGAGATCGGGGTGAAGAGACCCAGTACTTC

j_gene: TRBJ2-7
abundance: .
d_gene: .
v_gene: TRBV5-4
len: 12
CDR3aa: CASSTDRYEQYF
CDR3nt: TGTGCCAGCAGCACCGACAGGTACGAGCAGTACTTC

j_gene: TRBJ2-7
abundance: once
d_gene: .
v_gene: TRBV27
len: 16
CDR3aa: CASSLWAGIFSYEQYF
CDR3nt: TGTGCCAGCAGTTTATGGGCCGGCATCTTCTCCTACGAGCAGTACTTC

j_gene: TRBJ1-4
abundance: .
d_gene: .
v_gene: TRBV4-3
len: 16
CDR3aa: CASSPGLTGDLEKLFF
CDR3nt: TGCGCCAGCAGCCCCGGCCTGACAGGAGATCTTGAAAAACTGTTTTTT

j_gene: TRBJ2-1
abundance: .
d_gene: .
v_gene: TRBV18
len: 15
CDR3aa: CASSPPTSLWNEQFF
CDR3nt: TGTGCCAGCTCACCACCGACTAGTCTATGGAATGAGCAGTTCTTC

j_gene: TRBJ2-3
abundance: few
d_gene: TRBD1
v_gene: TRBV4-1
len: 16
CDR3aa: CASSQRWTGRTDTQYF
CDR3nt: TGCGCCAGCAGCCAAAGGTGGACAGGGCGCACAGATACGCAGTATTTT

j_gene: TRBJ2-2
abundance: .
d_gene: TRBD2
v_gene: TRBV5-1
len: 16
CDR3aa: CASSKKGTSPTGELFF
CDR3nt: TGCGCCAGCAGTAAAAAGGGGACTAGCCCCACCGGGGAGCTGTTTTTT

j_gene: TRBJ2-7
abundance: .
d_gene: .
v_gene: TRBV7-2
len: 13
CDR3aa: CASSFGDFYEQYF
CDR3nt: TGTGCCAGCAGCTTCGGGGACTTCTACGAGCAGTACTTC

j_gene: TRBJ2-7
abundance: few
d_gene: TRBD1
v_gene: TRBV7-2
len: 14
CDR3aa: CASSLGQGVVEQYF
CDR3nt: TGTGCCAGCAGCTTAGGGCAGGGGGTAGTAGAGCAGTACTTC